The 9 T cell receptor beta chains below come from one sample, sequenced in a study of regulatory T cells in long-lasting Graves disease. Libraries of TCR beta came from iRepertoire HTBI primers plus Arm-PCR of CDR3 regions. TCRdb processed the multiplex PCR reads anew with MiXCR; each CDR3 protein has one entry. The sample contains over 450,000 distinct CDR3 sequences, about 22% of which appear only once. Time point denoted: persistent/refractory GD, antithyroid drugs over 5 years with positive TRAb. The authors made the TCR library using RNA they extracted from PBMCs. This specimen consisted of peripheral blood mononuclear cells (PBMCs), obtained when the disease was refractory, from a patient treated with antithyroid drugs. Every receptor here comes from a female donor with Graves disease.

This clonotype has only a few counts. The rearrangement joins TRBV13 to TRBJ2-1; 7 nucleotides match TRBD2. Germline-derived CDR1 and CDR2 are PRHDT and FYEKMQ (reference sequence). The CDR3 is 13 amino acids. After removal of 7 bases from V and 4 bases from J, the junction contained 4 bases not matched to a gene. CDR3 amino acids: CASNGLGYNEQFF. In nucleotides, the CDR3 is TGTGCCAGCAACGGACTAGGGTACAATGAGCAGTTCTTC.

This clonotype was counted only a few times. This chain uses TRBV5-1 with TRBJ2-2; D is undetermined. Per the germline V gene, CDR1 is SGHRS and CDR2 is YFSETQ. The CDR3 is 16 amino acids. The V and J ends lost 0 bases and 0 bases respectively, with 9 bases between them. The chain's CDR3 is CASSLGATPNTGELFF. In nucleotides, the CDR3 is TGCGCCAGCAGCTTGGGGGCGACTCCGAACACCGGGGAGCTGTTTTTT.

Worth noting for this clonotype: A junction boundary mismatches the germline segment, possibly from a read error. This chain uses TRBV7-2 with TRBJ2-7; TRBD1 is a possible D gene (6 bases). This CDR3 has 16 residues. Germline CDR1 reads SGHTA; CDR2 reads FQGNSA. CDR3: CASSSGGFGDTYEQYF. The CDR3 DNA sequence: TGTGCCAGCAGCTCTGGGGGCTTCGGGGACACCTACGAGCAGTACTTT.

The V and J genes are TRBV9 and TRBJ1-6, with a weak D call TRBD1 (5 bases). Germline CDR1 and CDR2: SGDLS and YYNGEE. Trimming cost V 3 bases and J 8 bases, with 15 bases left between them. CDR3 length: 15 residues. The CDR3 is CASSASGSEDSPLHF. As DNA, the CDR3 is TGTGCCAGCAGCGCCTCAGGGAGCGAGGATTCACCCCTCCACTTT.

The gene calls are TRBV27 and TRBJ2-2; D is undetermined. The CDR3 runs to 14 residues. The V and J ends lost 6 bases and 2 bases respectively, with 10 bases between them. Germline values: CDR1 MNHEY, CDR2 SMNVEV (reference sequence). The CDR3: CASSVGYNTGELFF. The CDR3, as DNA: TGTGCCAGCAGCGTGGGATATAACACCGGGGAGCTGTTTTTT.

At least ten counts were recorded for this clonotype. The chain has TRBV12-3 or TRBV12-4 and TRBJ1-2; possibly TRBD1 for D (5 bases). V was pared by 6 bases and J by 6 bases, with 20 bases between. The CDR3 sequence is 15 residues long. CDR3 region: CASRQPGRCDHGYTF. CDR3 nucleotides: TGTGCCAGCAGGCAACCGGGACGCTGTGATCATGGCTACACCTTC.

The chain combines TRBV20-1 with TRBJ2-3; weak D call: TRBD2 (5 bases). The CDR3 runs to 14 residues. V was trimmed by 4 bases and J by 3 bases, leaving 14 bases between them. Germline-derived CDR1 and CDR2 are DFQATT and SNEGSKA (reference sequence). The CDR3 DNA reads TGCAGTGCTAAAGTCGGCGGGTCGACAGATACGCAGTATTTT. This gives the protein CSAKVGGSTDTQYF.

This rearrangement joins TRBV7-9 to TRBJ2-7; a possible D gene is TRBD1 (5 bases). CDR1 is SEHNR and CDR2 is FQNEAQ in the germline V gene (reference sequence). With 5 bases removed from V and 5 bases from J, the gap between germline ends came to 19 bases. The CDR3 has 15 residues. The CDR3 here is CASSPPDRPTHEQYF. The CDR3 coding sequence is TGTGCCAGCAGCCCCCCCGACAGACCCACACACGAGCAGTACTTC.

The sample holds many counts of this clonotype. The chain has TRBV12-3 or TRBV12-4 and TRBJ1-1; D is possibly TRBD1 (5 bases). The CDR3 is made up of 14 amino acids. V was pared by 5 bases and J by 3 bases, with 13 bases between. The CDR3 DNA follows: TGTGCCAGCAGTCAATTCCAGGGCGACACTGAAGCTTTCTTT. As protein: CASSQFQGDTEAFF.